This is a list of T cell receptor beta chains from one sample in a study of cytomegalovirus exposure and HLA in healthy donors. TCRdb's table, derived via immunoSEQ multiplex PCR, lists solely in-frame clones and lacks some. The sample records about 180,000 clones, around three quarters being singletons. The sequenced sample was PBMCs. The receptors originated from a woman aged 25 to 39 in good health and CMV-seronegative. The CDR3 runs from the conserved cysteine through the conserved F or W. D genes are given only for firm matches. Size is omitted from some rows. Given values are once, few, many or a class for expanded clones.

J gene | V gene | clone size | D gene | CDR3 protein | CDR3 DNA
TRBJ1-5 | TRBV30 | NA | NA | CACNTDKRQPQHF | TGTGCCTGTAATACGGACAAGAGGCAGCCCCAGCATTTT
TRBJ1-5 | TRBV18 | once | NA | CASSPLSGSSNQPQHF | TGTGCCAGCTCACCACTAAGCGGGAGCAGCAATCAGCCCCAGCATTTT
TRBJ1-3 | TRBV5-6 | NA | NA | CASSPNPRNTIYF | TGTGCCAGCAGCCCTAATCCAAGAAACACCATATATTTT
TRBJ2-5 | TRBV30 | NA | NA | CAWSEETQYF | TGTGCCTGGAGCGAAGAGACCCAGTACTTC
TRBJ2-1 | TRBV2 | NA | TRBD1 | CASSERTGAYNEQFF | TGTGCCAGCAGTGAGAGGACAGGGGCGTACAATGAGCAGTTCTTC
TRBJ1-1 | TRBV7-9 | NA | NA | CASSSRVRNTEAFF | TGTGCCAGCAGCTCCAGGGTCCGGAACACTGAAGCTTTCTTT
TRBJ2-4 | TRBV6-8 | few | TRBD1 | CASRRGRGPKNIQYF | TGTGCCAGCCGCAGGGGGCGCGGCCCCAAAAACATTCAGTACTTC
TRBJ1-5 | TRBV6-1 | NA | NA | CASTQTGNQPQHF | TGTGCCAGCACCCAGACAGGCAATCAGCCCCAGCATTTT
TRBJ1-1 | TRBV9 | once | NA | CASSLGLQLNTEAFF | TGTGCCAGCAGCTTAGGCCTACAGTTGAACACTGAAGCTTTCTTT
TRBJ1-1 | TRBV5-6 | few | NA | CASSLLAMNTEAFF | TGTGCCAGCAGCTTGTTAGCAATGAACACTGAAGCTTTCTTT
TRBJ2-1 | TRBV4-1 | NA | TRBD2 | CASSPLGTSGGGQFF | TGCGCCAGCAGCCCGCTCGGGACTAGCGGGGGAGGGCAGTTCTTC
TRBJ2-7 | TRBV9 | NA | NA | CASSVGARANSYEQYF | TGTGCCAGCAGCGTAGGCGCCAGGGCTAACTCCTACGAGCAGTACTTC
TRBJ1-1 | TRBV7-8 | NA | TRBD1 | CASSLPRDRGLAGANTEAFF | TGTGCCAGCAGCTTACCACGGGACAGGGGGCTCGCGGGGGCGAACACTGAAGCTTTCTTT
TRBJ1-4 | TRBV25-1 | NA | NA | CASSEYLEANEKLFF | TGTGCCAGCAGTGAATATCTGGAGGCTAATGAAAAACTGTTTTTT
TRBJ1-5 | TRBV30 | NA | TRBD1 | CAWSVTGQLGPQHF | TGTGCCTGGAGTGTAACGGGACAGCTTGGGCCCCAGCATTTT